This T cell receptor (beta chain) was recorded in a study of shared clonotypes between healthy human individuals. Study-wide results and limits: Non-shared clonotypes had lower generation probabilities than those shared by all four donors. The small donor group covered limited genetic and exposure diversity.

Germline V lookup: CDR1 SGHAT, CDR2 FQNNGV. CDR3 length: 12 amino acids. The V end was cut by 3 bases, the J end by 6 bases, with 9 bases between. A remark on this clone: Its antigen is still unknown.

Profiling relied on immunoSEQ multiplex PCR, and the TCRdb table lists in-frame clones only, not all of them. Here the sample spans fewer than 1.6 million clones, around 98.5% being singletons. Sequencing used naive CD4+ T cells sorted from blood. The subset is: CD45RA+ positively selected. The TCR sequence derives from a man aged 25 to 40 in good health. This sequence joins TRBV11-2 and TRBJ2-7; the D gene is possibly TRBD1 (5 bases). The CDR3 loop reads CASSFGRVEQYF. CDR3 in DNA: TGTGCCAGCAGCTTCGGCAGGGTCGAGCAGTACTTC.